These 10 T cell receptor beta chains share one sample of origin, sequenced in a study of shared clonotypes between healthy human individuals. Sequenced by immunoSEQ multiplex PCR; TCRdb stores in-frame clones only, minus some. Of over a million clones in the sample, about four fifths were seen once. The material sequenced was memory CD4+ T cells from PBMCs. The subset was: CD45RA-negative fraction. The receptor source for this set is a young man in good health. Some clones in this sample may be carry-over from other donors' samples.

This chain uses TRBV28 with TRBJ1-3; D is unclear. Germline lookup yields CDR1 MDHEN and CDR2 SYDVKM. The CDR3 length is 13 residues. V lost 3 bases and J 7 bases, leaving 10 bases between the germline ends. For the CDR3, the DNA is TGTGCCAGCAGTTTTGGCCGGCGTAACACCATATATTTT. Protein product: CASSFGRRNTIYF.

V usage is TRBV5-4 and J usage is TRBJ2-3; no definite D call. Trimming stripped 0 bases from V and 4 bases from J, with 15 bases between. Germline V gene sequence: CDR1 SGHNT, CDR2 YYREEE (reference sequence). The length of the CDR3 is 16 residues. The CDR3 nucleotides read TGTGCCAGCAGCTTGGGGACCACCGGTTTGGCAGATACGCAGTATTTT. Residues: CASSLGTTGLADTQYF.

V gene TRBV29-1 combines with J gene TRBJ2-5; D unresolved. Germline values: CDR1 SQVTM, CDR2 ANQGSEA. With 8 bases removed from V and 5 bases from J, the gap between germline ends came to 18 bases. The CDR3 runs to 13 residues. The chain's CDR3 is CSISGPTLETQYF. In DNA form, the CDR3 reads TGCAGCATCTCCGGGCCTACCCTTGAGACCCAGTACTTC.

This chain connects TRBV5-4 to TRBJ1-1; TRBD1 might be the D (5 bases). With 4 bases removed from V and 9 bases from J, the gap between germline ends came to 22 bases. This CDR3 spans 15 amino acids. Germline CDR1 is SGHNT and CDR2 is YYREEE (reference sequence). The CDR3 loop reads CASSVDGTTYIQAFF. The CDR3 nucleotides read TGTGCCAGCAGCGTGGACGGGACTACCTATATTCAAGCTTTCTTT.

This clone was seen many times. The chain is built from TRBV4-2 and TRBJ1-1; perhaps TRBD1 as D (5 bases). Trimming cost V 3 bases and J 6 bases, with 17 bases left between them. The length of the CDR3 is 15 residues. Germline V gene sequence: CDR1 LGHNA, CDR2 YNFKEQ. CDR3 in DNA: TGTGCCAGCAGCCAGGACGTTGGGGGGTGGTCTGAAGCTTTCTTT. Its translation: CASSQDVGGWSEAFF.

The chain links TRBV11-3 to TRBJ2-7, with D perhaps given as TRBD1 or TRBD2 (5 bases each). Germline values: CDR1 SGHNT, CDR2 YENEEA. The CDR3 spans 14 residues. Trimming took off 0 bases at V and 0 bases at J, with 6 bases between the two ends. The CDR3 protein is CASSLDGGSYEQYF. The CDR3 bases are TGTGCCAGCAGCTTAGATGGGGGCTCCTACGAGCAGTACTTC. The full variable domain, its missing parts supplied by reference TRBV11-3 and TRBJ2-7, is EAGVVQSPRYKIIEKKQPVAFWCNPISGHNTLYWYLQNLGQGPELLIRYENEEAVDDSQLPKDRFSAERLKGVDSTLKIQPAELGDSAVYLCASSLDGGSYEQYFGPGTRLTVT.

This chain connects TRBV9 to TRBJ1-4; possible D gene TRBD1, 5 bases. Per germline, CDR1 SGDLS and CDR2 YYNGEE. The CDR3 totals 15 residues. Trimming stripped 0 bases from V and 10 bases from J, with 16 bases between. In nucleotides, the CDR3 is TGTGCCAGCAGCGTAGATGGCAGGGCGCGTGGAAAACTGTTTTTT. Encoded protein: CASSVDGRARGKLFF. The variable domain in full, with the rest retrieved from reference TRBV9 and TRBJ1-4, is DSGVTQTPKHLITATGQRVTLRCSPRSGDLSVYWYQQSLDQGLQFLIQYYNGEERAKGNILERFSAQQFPDLHSELNLSSLELGDSALYFCASSVDGRARGKLFFGSGTQLSVL.

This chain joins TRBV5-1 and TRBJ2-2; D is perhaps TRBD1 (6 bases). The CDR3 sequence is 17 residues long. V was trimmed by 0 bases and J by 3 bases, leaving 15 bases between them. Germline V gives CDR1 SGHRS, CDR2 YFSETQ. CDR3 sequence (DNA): TGCGCCAGCAGCTTGGCCGGGCAGGGGTTGTACACCGGGGAGCTGTTTTTT. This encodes CASSLAGQGLYTGELFF.

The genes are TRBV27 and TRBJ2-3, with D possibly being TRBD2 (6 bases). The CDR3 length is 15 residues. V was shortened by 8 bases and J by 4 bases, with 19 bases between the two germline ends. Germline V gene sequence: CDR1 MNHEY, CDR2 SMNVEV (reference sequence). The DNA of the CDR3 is TGTGCCAGCGGACTCGTGGGACTCCTCCCAGATACGCAGTATTTT. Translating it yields CASGLVGLLPDTQYF.

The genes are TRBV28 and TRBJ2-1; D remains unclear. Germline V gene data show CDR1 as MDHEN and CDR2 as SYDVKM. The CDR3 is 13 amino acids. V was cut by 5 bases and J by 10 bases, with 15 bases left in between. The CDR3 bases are TGTGCCAGCAGTCCCGGATTTCCCCGCGAGCAGTTCTTC. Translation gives CASSPGFPREQFF.